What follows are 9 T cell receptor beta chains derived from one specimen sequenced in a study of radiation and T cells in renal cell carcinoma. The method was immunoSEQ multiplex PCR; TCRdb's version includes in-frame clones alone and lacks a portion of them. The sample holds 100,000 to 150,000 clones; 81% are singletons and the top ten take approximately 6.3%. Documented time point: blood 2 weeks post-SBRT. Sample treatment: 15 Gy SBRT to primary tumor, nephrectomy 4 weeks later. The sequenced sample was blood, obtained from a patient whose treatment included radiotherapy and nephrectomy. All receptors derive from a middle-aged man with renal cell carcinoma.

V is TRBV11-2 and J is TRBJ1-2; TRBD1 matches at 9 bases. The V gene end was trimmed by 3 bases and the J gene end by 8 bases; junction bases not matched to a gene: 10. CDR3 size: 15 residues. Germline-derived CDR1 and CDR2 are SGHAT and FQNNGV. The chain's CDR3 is CASSFRGGQGRGYTF. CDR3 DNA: TGTGCCAGCAGCTTTCGCGGTGGACAGGGGAGGGGCTACACCTTC. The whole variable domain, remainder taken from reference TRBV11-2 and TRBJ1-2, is EAGVAQSPRYKIIEKRQSVAFWCNPISGHATLYWYQQILGQGPKLLIQFQNNGVVDDSQLPKDRFSAERLKGVDSTLKIQPAKLEDSAVYLCASSFRGGQGRGYTFGSGTRLTVV.

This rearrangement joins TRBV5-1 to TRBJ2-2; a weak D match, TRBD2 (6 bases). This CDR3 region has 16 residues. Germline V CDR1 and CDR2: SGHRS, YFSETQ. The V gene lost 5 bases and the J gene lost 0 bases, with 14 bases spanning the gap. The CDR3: CASSKASVSNTGELFF. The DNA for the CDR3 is TGCGCCAGCAGTAAGGCTAGCGTTTCGAACACCGGGGAGCTGTTTTTT.

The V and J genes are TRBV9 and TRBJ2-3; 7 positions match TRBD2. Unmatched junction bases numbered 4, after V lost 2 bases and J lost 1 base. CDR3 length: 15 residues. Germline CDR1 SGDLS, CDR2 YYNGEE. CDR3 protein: CASSVRREGTDTQYF. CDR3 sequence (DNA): TGTGCCAGCAGCGTTCGCCGGGAGGGCACAGATACGCAGTATTTT. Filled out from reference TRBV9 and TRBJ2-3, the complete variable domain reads DSGVTQTPKHLITATGQRVTLRCSPRSGDLSVYWYQQSLDQGLQFLIQYYNGEERAKGNILERFSAQQFPDLHSELNLSSLELGDSALYFCASSVRREGTDTQYFGPGTRLTVL.

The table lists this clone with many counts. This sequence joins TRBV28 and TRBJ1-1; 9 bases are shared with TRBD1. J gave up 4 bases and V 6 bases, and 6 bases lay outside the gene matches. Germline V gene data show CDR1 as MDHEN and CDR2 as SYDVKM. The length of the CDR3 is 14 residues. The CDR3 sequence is CASRRDRVGTEAFF. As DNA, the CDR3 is TGTGCCAGCAGACGGGACAGGGTGGGCACTGAAGCTTTCTTT.

The DNA of the CDR3 is TGCGCCAGCAGCCAAGGGGGGTGGACTCTCGCTTCTAATGGCTACACCTTC. Translating gives CASSQGGWTLASNGYTF. V and J are TRBV4-3 and TRBJ1-2; maybe TRBD1 (5 bases). The CDR3 has 17 amino acids. The V gene's germline CDR1 is LGHNA and CDR2 YSLEER. Trimming took 1 base from V and 6 from J, leaving 21 bases between them.

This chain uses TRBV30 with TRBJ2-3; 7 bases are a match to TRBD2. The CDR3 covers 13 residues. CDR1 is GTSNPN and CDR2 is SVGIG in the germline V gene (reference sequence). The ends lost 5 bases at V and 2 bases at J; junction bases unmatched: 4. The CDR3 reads CAWASGATDTQYF. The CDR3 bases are TGTGCCTGGGCCAGCGGGGCCACAGATACGCAGTATTTT. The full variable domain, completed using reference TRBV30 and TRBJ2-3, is SQTIHQWPATLVQPVGSPLSLECTVEGTSNPNLYWYRQAAGRGLQLLFYSVGIGQISSEVPQNLSASRPQDRQFILSSKKLLLSDSGFYLCAWASGATDTQYFGPGTRLTVL.

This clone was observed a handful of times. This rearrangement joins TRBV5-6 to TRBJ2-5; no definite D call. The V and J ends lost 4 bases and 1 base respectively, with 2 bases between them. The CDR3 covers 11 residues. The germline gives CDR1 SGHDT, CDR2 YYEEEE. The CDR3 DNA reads TGTGCCAGCAGCATCCAAGAGACCCAGTACTTC. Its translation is CASSIQETQYF.

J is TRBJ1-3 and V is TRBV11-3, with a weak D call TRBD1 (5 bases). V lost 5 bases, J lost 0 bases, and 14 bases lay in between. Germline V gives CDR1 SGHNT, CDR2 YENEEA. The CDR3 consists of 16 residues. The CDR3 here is CASSAQQVSSGNTIYF. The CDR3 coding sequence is TGTGCCAGCAGCGCGCAACAGGTCTCCTCTGGAAACACCATATATTTT.

The CDR3 DNA reads TGCGCCAGCAGCCAAGTGTTCGGGACGGAAGACCTATACACAGATACGCAGTATTTT. It codes for CASSQVFGTEDLYTDTQYF. V gene TRBV4-1 combines with J gene TRBJ2-3; TRBD1 or TRBD2 may be the D gene (5 bases each). The germline V gene has CDR1 MGHRA and CDR2 YSYEKL. The V and J ends lost 1 base and 2 bases respectively, with 22 bases between them. The CDR3 extends over 19 amino acids.